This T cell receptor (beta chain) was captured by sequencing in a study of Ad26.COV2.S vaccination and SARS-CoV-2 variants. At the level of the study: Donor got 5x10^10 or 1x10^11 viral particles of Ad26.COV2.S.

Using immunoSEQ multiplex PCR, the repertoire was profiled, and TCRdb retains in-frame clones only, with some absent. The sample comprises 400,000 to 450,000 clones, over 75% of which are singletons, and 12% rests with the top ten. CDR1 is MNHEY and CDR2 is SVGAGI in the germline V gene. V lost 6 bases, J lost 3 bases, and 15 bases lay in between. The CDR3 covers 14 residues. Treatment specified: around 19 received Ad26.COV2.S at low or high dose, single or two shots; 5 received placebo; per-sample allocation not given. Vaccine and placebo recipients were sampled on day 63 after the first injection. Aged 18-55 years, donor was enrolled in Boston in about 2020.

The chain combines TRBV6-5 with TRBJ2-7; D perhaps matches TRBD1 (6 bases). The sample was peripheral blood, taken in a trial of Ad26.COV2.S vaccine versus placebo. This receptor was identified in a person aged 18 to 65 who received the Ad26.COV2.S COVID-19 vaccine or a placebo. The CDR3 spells CASRATRTDYEQYF. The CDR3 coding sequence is TGTGCCAGCAGGGCAACCCGGACAGACTACGAGCAGTACTTC.